Shown below are 7 T cell receptor beta chains from a single sample sequenced in a study of blood T cell repertoires in COVID-19. The data were produced by immunoSEQ multiplex PCR, yet TCRdb's version contains in-frame clones alone and is incomplete. The table has 200,000 or so clones, 82% seen once; the top ten hold approximately 7.2%. Sequenced sample: peripheral blood. All receptors derive from a human donor with acute or convalescent COVID-19. The donor label of this sample is uncertain.

The chain uses TRBV4-2 and TRBJ1-2; TRBD1 is a possible D gene (5 bases). The CDR3 loop spans 15 amino acids. Germline V gene lookup returns CDR1 LGHNA and CDR2 YNFKEQ. The V and J ends lost 3 bases and 2 bases respectively, with 13 bases between them. The CDR3 DNA reads as TGTGCCAGCAGCCATGGCGGGGCTGGGAACTATGGCTACACCTTC. This translates into CASSHGGAGNYGYTF.

The chain joins TRBV15 to TRBJ2-1, with TRBD1 identical over 10 bases. Germline V lookup: CDR1 LNHNV, CDR2 YYDKDF (reference sequence). Trimming at V came to 0 bases and at J to 8 bases, leaving 4 bases not matched to a gene. The CDR3 runs 15 residues. The CDR3 DNA is TGTGCCACCAGCAGAGAGGACAGGGGGTTCCATGAGCAGTTCTTC. Its protein product is CATSREDRGFHEQFF.

This clone occurred once. The J gene is TRBJ2-2, the V gene TRBV7-8; TRBD2 is a possible D gene (6 bases). With 5 bases removed from V and 3 bases from J, the gap between germline ends came to 13 bases. This CDR3 comprises 15 residues. Germline assignment: CDR1 SGHVS and CDR2 FQNEAQ. This chain's CDR3 is CASSNRLGDTGELFF. Here the CDR3 DNA reads TGTGCCAGCAGCAACAGACTAGGTGACACCGGGGAGCTGTTTTTT.

The genes are TRBV6-2 or TRBV6-3 and TRBJ1-4; 7 bases match TRBD1. The CDR3 has 17 amino acids. V was pared by 5 bases and J by 0 bases, with 9 bases of the junction left unmatched. From germline, CDR1 is MNHEY and CDR2 SVGEGT. This CDR3 is CASSNRGLLATNEKLFF. CDR3 nucleotides: TGTGCCAGCAGTAACAGGGGACTCCTTGCAACTAATGAAAAACTGTTTTTT.

The chain carries TRBV24-1 and TRBJ2-1, with 10 bases aligning to TRBD2. Trimming took 4 bases from V and 1 from J; bases not matched to a gene: 6. The CDR3 extends over 17 amino acids. The V gene's germline CDR1 is KGHDR and CDR2 SFDVKD. CDR3 sequence (DNA): TGTGCCACCAGTGACCGCACTAGCGGGACGTCCTACAATGAGCAGTTCTTC. Encoded protein: CATSDRTSGTSYNEQFF.

The chain combines TRBV11-2 with TRBJ2-1, with 10 bases fitting TRBD2. V trimming: 4 bases; J trimming: 8 bases; junction bases outside the gene matches: 5. From germline, CDR1 is SGHAT and CDR2 FQNNGV. The length of the CDR3 is 14 residues. Here the CDR3 reads CASSSRTSGHEQFF. The DNA for the CDR3 is TGTGCCAGCAGCTCCCGGACTAGCGGCCATGAGCAGTTCTTC.

The rearrangement uses TRBV11-3 and TRBJ2-6, with 7 bases identical to TRBD1. In germline, CDR1 is SGHNT, CDR2 YENEEA. V shed 5 bases and J 4 bases; nucleotides not matched to a gene: 5. The CDR3 has 15 amino acids. Here the CDR3 DNA reads TGTGCCAGCAGCCCTGACAGGGCCGGGGCCAACGTCCTGACTTTC. This gives the protein CASSPDRAGANVLTF.